This entry is about one T cell receptor (beta chain). This entry comes from a study of cytomegalovirus exposure and HLA in healthy donors. Trimming cost V 4 bases and J 5 bases, with 17 bases left between them. The CDR3 loop spans 15 amino acids. From germline, CDR1 is ENHRY and CDR2 SYGVKD. The PCR used 60 Vbeta and 13 Jbeta primers. The repertoire was sequenced with immunoSEQ multiplex PCR; TCRdb's copy has only in-frame clones and lacks some. The table shows approximately 190,000 clones, with around 85% occurring only once. The chain has TRBV10-3 and TRBJ1-1; tentatively, D is TRBD1 (6 bases). The sequenced sample was PBMCs. This TCR came from a man aged 45 to 65 in good health and CMV-seronegative. CDR3 DNA sequence: TGTGCCATCAGTGGTACAGGGTTGGAAAGGACTGAAGCTTTCTTT. As protein: CAISGTGLERTEAFF.